Sequencing of this T cell receptor beta chain was carried out in a study of T-cell reconstitution after alpha-beta-depleted transplantation in children. Unique molecular identifiers tagged the TCRbeta library. MiXCR, applied by TCRdb to the PCR reads, yields one record per CDR3 protein. The profile shows about 830,000 distinct CDR3 sequences, less than 20% of them singletons. The V segment lost 0 bases and the J segment 0 bases; nucleotides outside the gene matches: 13. CDR3 length: 19 amino acids. The germline gives CDR1 DFQATT, CDR2 SNEGSKA (reference sequence). This clonotype was counted between two and nine times. Antigen: not known. Findings and caveats of the study: After one year, T-cell counts and TCRbeta diversity mostly came from new T cells. Some patients' high day-60 TCRbeta diversity was traced to surviving recipient T cells and thymic progenitors. The origin of alpha-beta T cells about two months after transplant was reportedly several hundred expanded graft clones.

V usage is TRBV20-1 and J usage is TRBJ2-1; 8 bases are a match to TRBD2. Sequencing was performed on PBMCs, mostly from graft donor cells, taken 360 days after TCRalphabeta/CD19-depleted stem cell transplant. This sequence originates from a male patient between 5 and 17 years old who had a stem cell transplant for acute lymphoblastic leukemia, so the T cells may come from the graft donor. The CDR3 sequence: CSARDRGGSGTSSYNEQFF. CDR3 sequence (DNA): TGCAGTGCTAGAGATCGTGGCGGTAGCGGGACTAGCTCCTACAATGAGCAGTTCTTC.